Sequencing of this T cell receptor (beta chain) was carried out in a study of T-cell reconstitution after alpha-beta-depleted transplantation in children. This clonotype was seen only a few times. Its antigen remains unidentified. General observations from the study: Among T cells one year after transplant, newly produced cells accounted for most counts and diversity.

Trimming shortened V by 5 bases and J by 3 bases, and 19 bases separated the two germline ends. The CDR3 sequence is 16 residues long. The germline V gene has CDR1 MNHNS and CDR2 SASEGT. Preparation of the TCRbeta library involved a method that used unique molecular identifiers. TCRdb reprocessed the PCR reads with MiXCR, giving one entry per CDR3 protein. Of around 300,000 distinct CDR3 sequences listed, just over 7.5% are singletons. The source is a female patient between 2 and 15 years old who had a stem cell transplant for Fanconi anemia, so the T cells may come from the graft donor. The sequencing here drew on peripheral blood, taken 360 days after TCRalphabeta/CD19-depleted stem cell transplant. The chain uses TRBV6-1 and TRBJ1-2, with a tentative D call TRBD1 (5 bases). The CDR3 region has the DNA TGTGCCAGCAGTCGCGGAGGGGCAGGGTCGGACTATGGCTACACCTTC. Translated, it gives CASSRGGAGSDYGYTF.